These 31 T cell receptor beta chains were sequenced from one sample in a study of CD8 T cells in Susac syndrome. A quantity of roughly 0.5 to 1 ug RNA underwent reverse transcription using random hexamers. TCRdb re-called the immunoSEQ multiplex PCR reads with MiXCR, one entry per CDR3 protein. This sample has some 26,000 distinct CDR3 sequences, with over 85% found just once. Sequenced: CD8+ T cells from PBMCs. The receptors stem from a human donor with Susac syndrome.

The chain has TRBV15 and TRBJ1-3; TRBD1 might be the D (6 bases). Germline V gene data show CDR1 as LNHNV and CDR2 as YYDKDF (reference sequence). The V end was cut by 0 bases, the J end by 4 bases, with 13 bases between. The CDR3 spans 16 residues. The CDR3 nucleotides are TGTGCCACCAGCAGAGATCGGGGGGGGCTCGGAAACACCATATATTTT. Residues: CATSRDRGGLGNTIYF.

J is TRBJ2-6 and V is TRBV12-3 or TRBV12-4; D is ambiguous. The V end was cut by 5 bases, the J end by 6 bases, with 5 bases between. This CDR3 is built from 12 residues. The CDR3 DNA sequence: TGTGCCAGCAGTCTGGTGGCCAACGTCCTGACTTTC. Protein: CASSLVANVLTF.

The chain recombines TRBV6-1 with TRBJ2-2; 12 bases are shared with TRBD2. This CDR3 spans 17 amino acids. With V trimmed by 7 bases and J by 1 base, 7 bases remained unmatched. Germline CDR1 is MNHNS and CDR2 is SASEGT. The CDR3 region is CASTPMTSGGNTGELFF. The CDR3 DNA reads TGTGCCAGCACTCCAATGACTAGCGGGGGGAACACCGGGGAGCTGTTTTTT.

This clonotype was detected only once. The V call is TRBV9, the J call TRBJ2-5; D is ambiguous. CDR1 is SGDLS and CDR2 is YYNGEE in the germline V gene. Deletions cut 0 bases from V and 5 bases from J, with 14 bases between. This CDR3 comprises 15 residues. The CDR3 bases are TGTGCCAGCAGCGTAGAAGGTTCCCAATGGGAGACCCAGTACTTC. Amino acids: CASSVEGSQWETQYF.

The rearrangement joins TRBV19 to TRBJ2-1, with 7 bases aligning to TRBD2. This CDR3 has 15 amino acids. The trim removed 7 bases at V and 0 bases at J, leaving 6 bases unmatched. The germline CDR1 and CDR2 sequences are LNHDA and SQIVND (reference sequence). The CDR3 protein is CASIGGMGSYNEQFF. Here the CDR3 DNA reads TGTGCCAGTATCGGGGGGATGGGCTCCTACAATGAGCAGTTCTTC.

The rearrangement uses TRBV5-8 and TRBJ1-1, with D hard to call. Germline CDR1 and CDR2: SGHTS and YDEGEE. The CDR3 is made up of 13 amino acids. V dropped 1 base and J dropped 3 bases, with 7 bases sitting between them. The CDR3 sequence: CASSLRDDTEAFF. CDR3 coding DNA: TGTGCCAGCAGCTTGCGAGATGACACTGAAGCTTTCTTT.

This CDR3 is CASSPGLTRTDTQYF. The CDR3 bases are TGTGCCAGCAGCCCCGGACTGACACGGACAGATACGCAGTATTTT. The chain has TRBV7-3 and TRBJ2-3; D possibly corresponds to TRBD2 (5 bases). V lost 5 bases to trimming and J lost 3 bases, with 15 bases between them. Germline V gene sequence: CDR1 SGHTA, CDR2 FQGTGA. This CDR3 comprises 15 residues.

The CDR3 sequence is CASSLPDRAGVPQHF. The CDR3 DNA sequence: TGTGCCAGCAGTCTTCCTGACAGGGCAGGAGTACCCCAGCATTTT. The chain links TRBV2 to TRBJ1-5; 7 bases are a match to TRBD1. In germline, CDR1 is SNHLY, CDR2 FYNNEI. The CDR3 consists of 15 residues. V was pared by 5 bases and J by 10 bases, with 14 bases of the junction left unmatched.

The chain is built from TRBV27 and TRBJ2-2, with 10 bases identical to TRBD1. The CDR3 covers 17 residues. CDR1 and CDR2 (germline): MNHEY, SMNVEV (reference sequence). V shed 0 bases, J shed 6 bases, and the junction held 7 bases outside the gene matches. The CDR3 DNA is TGTGCCAGCAGTTTATCCCGACAGGGGGCAGGCGCCGGGGAGCTGTTTTTT. Translated: CASSLSRQGAGAGELFF.

CDR3: CASSLSPGWDGYTF. In DNA form, the CDR3 reads TGTGCCAGCAGTTTATCCCCAGGGTGGGATGGCTACACCTTC. The chain recombines TRBV27 with TRBJ1-2, with a tentative D call TRBD1 (5 bases). V lost 0 bases and J lost 6, with 11 bases in between. The germline gives CDR1 MNHEY, CDR2 SMNVEV (reference sequence). The CDR3 totals 14 residues.

This chain uses TRBV12-3 or TRBV12-4 with TRBJ2-1; perhaps TRBD1 as D (5 bases). The CDR3 sequence is 12 residues long. The V and J ends lost 3 bases and 8 bases respectively, with 8 bases between them. The CDR3 region has the DNA TGTGCCAGCAGTTTTGGGGCCTATGAGCAGTTCTTC. As protein: CASSFGAYEQFF.

CDR3 residues: CASGPPDTEAFF. In DNA form, the CDR3 reads TGTGCCAGCGGCCCTCCAGACACTGAAGCTTTCTTT. This chain links TRBV25-1 with TRBJ1-1; D is undetermined. This CDR3 is 12 amino acids long. Between the trimmed V and J ends, which lost 8 bases and 3 bases, there was a span of 10 bases. The germline CDR1 and CDR2 sequences are MGHDK and SYGVNS.

The V gene is TRBV15, the J gene TRBJ2-5, with D perhaps TRBD2 (6 bases). Between the trimmed V and J ends, which lost 5 bases and 5 bases, there was a span of 15 bases. This CDR3 has 14 residues. Germline V gene sequence: CDR1 LNHNV, CDR2 YYDKDF (reference sequence). DNA of the CDR3: TGTGCCACCAGCGCCGGGACTCTTTGGGAGACCCAGTACTTC. It specifies CATSAGTLWETQYF.

This chain uses TRBV7-3 with TRBJ2-1, with D perhaps TRBD2 (6 bases). The germline CDR1 and CDR2 sequences are SGHTA and FQGTGA. CDR3 length: 13 amino acids. V was trimmed by 0 bases and J by 7 bases, leaving 7 bases between them. CDR3: CASSLTGGNEQFF. In DNA form, the CDR3 reads TGTGCCAGCAGCTTAACTGGGGGGAATGAGCAGTTCTTC. The full variable domain, in which reference TRBV7-3 and TRBJ2-1 provide the parts outside the CDR3, is GAGVSQTPSNKVTEKGKYVELRCDPISGHTALYWYRQSLGQGPEFLIYFQGTGAADDSGLPNDRFFAVRPEGSVSTLKIQRTERGDSAVYLCASSLTGGNEQFFGPGTRLTVL.

J is TRBJ2-7 and V is TRBV9; 10 positions match TRBD1. Germline lookup yields CDR1 SGDLS and CDR2 YYNGEE. The junction had 8 bases not matched to a gene; V was cut back by 4 bases and J by 4 bases. CDR3 length: 15 residues. CDR3 bases: TGTGCCAGCAGCTCGGGACAGGGGCTGTTTTACGAGCAGTACTTC. It specifies CASSSGQGLFYEQYF.

The chain employs TRBV7-3 and TRBJ2-7; possible D gene TRBD1, 6 bases. The V end was cut by 2 bases, the J end by 2 bases, with 10 bases between. The CDR3 spans 14 residues. Per germline, CDR1 SGHTA and CDR2 FQGTGA. The CDR3 DNA reads TGTGCCAGCAGCTTAGGACAGAACCCCTACGAGCAGTACTTC. Translating gives CASSLGQNPYEQYF.

The rearrangement joins TRBV28 to TRBJ2-5; perhaps D is TRBD1 or TRBD2 (5 bases each). Trimming took off 7 bases at V and 7 bases at J, with 19 bases between the two ends. This CDR3 comprises 14 residues. Germline V gene data show CDR1 as MDHEN and CDR2 as SYDVKM. This chain's CDR3 is CASTPRAGTGTQYF. The CDR3 region has the DNA TGTGCCAGCACCCCGAGGGCCGGGACGGGGACCCAGTACTTC.

The chain uses TRBV6-5 and TRBJ2-1, with TRBD2 identical over 9 bases. V trimming: 1 base; J trimming: 9 bases; junction bases outside the gene matches: 16. Germline V gene sequence: CDR1 MNHEY, CDR2 SVGAGI. The CDR3 spans 18 residues. The CDR3 DNA reads as TGTGCCAGCAGTTACTGTGTGGGTATCGGCGGGGGGGCCTGTGAGCAGTTCTTC. This sequence encodes CASSYCVGIGGGACEQFF.

The gene calls are TRBV6-6 and TRBJ1-6; possible D gene TRBD1, 5 bases. From germline, CDR1 is MNHNY and CDR2 SVGAGI (reference sequence). CDR3 length: 14 residues. V lost 7 bases to trimming and J lost 8 bases, with 15 bases between them. The CDR3 DNA reads TGTGCCAGCATGAGGGAGGGGTACGATTCACCCCTCCACTTT. Amino acid sequence: CASMREGYDSPLHF.

This chain connects TRBV15 to TRBJ2-3, with D possibly called TRBD1 or TRBD2 (5 bases each). This CDR3 region has 16 residues. V was trimmed by 3 bases and J by 4 bases, leaving 17 bases between them. CDR1 and CDR2 from the germline V gene are LNHNV and YYDKDF (reference sequence). CDR3 coding DNA: TGTGCCACCAGCAGGTACGGGACCAATCGCGCAGATACGCAGTATTTT. Residues: CATSRYGTNRADTQYF.

The chain employs TRBV18 and TRBJ2-5; D is perhaps TRBD2 (5 bases). V lost 3 bases, J lost 2 bases, and 16 bases lay in between. This CDR3 has 16 amino acids. Looked up from germline, CDR1 is KGHSH and CDR2 is LQKENI. CDR3 sequence reads: CASSPAFGESQETQYF. The CDR3 region has the DNA TGTGCCAGCTCACCGGCGTTCGGGGAATCACAAGAGACCCAGTACTTC.

V gene TRBV28 combines with J gene TRBJ2-3, with D perhaps matching TRBD2 (7 bases). Germline CDR1 MDHEN, CDR2 SYDVKM. This CDR3 is 19 amino acids long. Trimming stripped 2 bases from V and 4 bases from J, with 25 bases between. Written as DNA, the CDR3 is TGTGCCAGCAGTTTAGGGTTGGTGTGGGGGGGGCTGTCCCCAGATACGCAGTATTTT. Translation gives CASSLGLVWGGLSPDTQYF.

The chain links TRBV7-9 to TRBJ2-3; the D gene could be TRBD1 or TRBD2 (5 bases each). Germline V gene data show CDR1 as SEHNR and CDR2 as FQNEAQ (reference sequence). The CDR3 loop spans 15 amino acids. V lost 4 bases, J lost 0 bases, and 11 bases lay in between. CDR3 in amino acids: CASSSGTTSTDTQYF. The DNA of the CDR3 is TGTGCCAGCAGCTCCGGGACGACGAGCACAGATACGCAGTATTTT.

The V gene is TRBV7-2, the J gene TRBJ2-5; 10 bases align to TRBD2. This CDR3 comprises 16 residues. After removal of 3 bases from V and 3 bases from J, the junction contained 7 bases not matched to a gene. CDR1 and CDR2 from the germline V gene are SGHTA and FQGNSA. The CDR3 DNA is TGTGCCAGCAGCTTTGCCAGCGGGGGGGCCAAAGAGACCCAGTACTTC. It encodes CASSFASGGAKETQYF. Full variable domain (rest looked up from reference TRBV7-2 and TRBJ2-5): GAGVSQSPSNKVTEKGKDVELRCDPISGHTALYWYRQSLGQGLEFLIYFQGNSAPDKSGLPSDRFSAERTGGSVSTLTIQRTQQEDSAVYLCASSFASGGAKETQYFGPGTRLLVL.

The chain joins TRBV6-1 to TRBJ2-1; TRBD2 matches at 7 bases. The CDR3 has 16 amino acids. The germline V gene encodes CDR1 MNHNS and CDR2 SASEGT. Unmatched junction bases numbered 5, after V lost 1 base and J lost 2 bases. Here the CDR3 reads CASSEGLSGTYNEQFF. CDR3 nucleotides: TGTGCCAGCAGTGAAGGGTTGAGCGGGACCTACAATGAGCAGTTCTTC.

The J gene is TRBJ2-3, the V gene TRBV6-2 or TRBV6-3; D remains unclear. With 2 bases removed from V and 5 bases from J, the gap between germline ends came to 11 bases. This CDR3 comprises 14 residues. Germline V lookup: CDR1 MNHEY, CDR2 SVGEGT. CDR3 residues: CASSYRLEVDTQYF. The CDR3 DNA is TGTGCCAGCAGTTACCGGCTAGAAGTAGATACGCAGTATTTT.

The chain combines TRBV4-2 with TRBJ2-5, with D perhaps matching TRBD2 (5 bases). This CDR3 has 16 amino acids. CDR1 and CDR2 (germline): LGHNA, YNFKEQ. Trimming removed 0 bases at V and 5 bases at J, with 16 bases between. CDR3 sequence reads: CASSQEFAGRGETQYF. The DNA of the CDR3 is TGTGCCAGCAGCCAAGAGTTTGCGGGCCGGGGTGAGACCCAGTACTTC.

This chain joins TRBV2 and TRBJ1-2; a weak D match, TRBD1 (5 bases). This CDR3 has 14 residues. From germline, CDR1 is SNHLY and CDR2 FYNNEI. The V end was cut by 4 bases, the J end by 4 bases, with 13 bases between. CDR3 nucleotides: TGTGCCAGCAGTGTTGGGGGAGGCGGCTATGGCTACACCTTC. Translated, it gives CASSVGGGGYGYTF.

This clonotype showed up just a few times. The chain has TRBV3-1 and TRBJ1-1, with D unclear. The germline V gene encodes CDR1 LGHDT and CDR2 YNNKEL (reference sequence). Trimming shortened V by 4 bases and J by 0 bases, and 3 bases separated the two germline ends. The CDR3 has 12 residues. The CDR3 loop reads CASSLVNTEAFF. Written as DNA, the CDR3 is TGTGCCAGCAGCCTTGTGAACACTGAAGCTTTCTTT.

The chain carries TRBV21-1 and TRBJ2-7. TRBV21-1 has pseudogene status. The CDR3 loop spans 14 amino acids. As DNA, the CDR3 is TGTGCCAGCAGCAAAGGGCCGATCTCCTACGAGCAGTACTTC. Encoded protein: CASSKGPISYEQYF.

The V and J genes are TRBV28 and TRBJ1-2, with D possibly TRBD1 on 6 matching bases. Trimming took off 2 bases at V and 4 bases at J, with 11 bases between the two ends. This CDR3 is 14 amino acids long. Germline V gene data show CDR1 as MDHEN and CDR2 as SYDVKM. The CDR3 DNA is TGTGCCAGCAGTTTAGGGGGGGCCCGCTATGGCTACACCTTC. Translation: CASSLGGARYGYTF.